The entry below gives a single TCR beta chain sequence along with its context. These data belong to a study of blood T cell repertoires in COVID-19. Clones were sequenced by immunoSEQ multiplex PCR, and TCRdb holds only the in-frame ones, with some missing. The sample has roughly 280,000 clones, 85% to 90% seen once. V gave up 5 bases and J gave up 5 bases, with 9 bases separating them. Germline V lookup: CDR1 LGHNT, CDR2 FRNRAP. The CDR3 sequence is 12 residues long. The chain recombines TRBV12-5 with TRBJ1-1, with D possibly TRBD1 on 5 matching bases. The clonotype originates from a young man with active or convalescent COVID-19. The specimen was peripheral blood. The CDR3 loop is CASGLRQTEAFF. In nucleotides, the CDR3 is TGTGCTAGTGGTCTCCGACAGACTGAAGCTTTCTTT.